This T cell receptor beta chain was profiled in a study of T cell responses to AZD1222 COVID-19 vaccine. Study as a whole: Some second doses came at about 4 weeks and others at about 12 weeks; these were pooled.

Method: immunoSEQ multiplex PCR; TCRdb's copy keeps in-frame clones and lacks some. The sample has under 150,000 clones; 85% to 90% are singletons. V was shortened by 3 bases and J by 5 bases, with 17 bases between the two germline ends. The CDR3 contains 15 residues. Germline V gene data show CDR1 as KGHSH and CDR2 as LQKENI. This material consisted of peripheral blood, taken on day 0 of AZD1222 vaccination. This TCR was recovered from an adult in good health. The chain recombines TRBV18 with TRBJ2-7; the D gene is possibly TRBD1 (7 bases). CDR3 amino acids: CASSPAGQLKDEQYF. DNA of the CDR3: TGTGCCAGCTCACCGGCGGGACAGCTGAAGGACGAGCAGTACTTC.